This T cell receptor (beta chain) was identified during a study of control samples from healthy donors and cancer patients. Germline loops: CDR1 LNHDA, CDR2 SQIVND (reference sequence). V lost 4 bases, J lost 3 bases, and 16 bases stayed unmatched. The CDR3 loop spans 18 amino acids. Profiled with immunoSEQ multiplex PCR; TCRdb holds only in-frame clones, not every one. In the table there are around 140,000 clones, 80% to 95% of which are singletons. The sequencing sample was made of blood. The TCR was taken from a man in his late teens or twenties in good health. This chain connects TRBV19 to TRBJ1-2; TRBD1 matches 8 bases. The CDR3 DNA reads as TGTGCCAGTAGTAGTCGGACAGGGCTTAGGTCTGACGACTATGGCTACACCTTC. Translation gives CASSSRTGLRSDDYGYTF. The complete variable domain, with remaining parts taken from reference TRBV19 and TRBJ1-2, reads DGGITQSPKYLFRKEGQNVTLSCEQNLNHDAMYWYRQDPGQGLRLIYYSQIVNDFQKGDIAEGYSVSREKKESFPLTVTSAQKNPTAFYLCASSSRTGLRSDDYGYTFGSGTRLTVV.